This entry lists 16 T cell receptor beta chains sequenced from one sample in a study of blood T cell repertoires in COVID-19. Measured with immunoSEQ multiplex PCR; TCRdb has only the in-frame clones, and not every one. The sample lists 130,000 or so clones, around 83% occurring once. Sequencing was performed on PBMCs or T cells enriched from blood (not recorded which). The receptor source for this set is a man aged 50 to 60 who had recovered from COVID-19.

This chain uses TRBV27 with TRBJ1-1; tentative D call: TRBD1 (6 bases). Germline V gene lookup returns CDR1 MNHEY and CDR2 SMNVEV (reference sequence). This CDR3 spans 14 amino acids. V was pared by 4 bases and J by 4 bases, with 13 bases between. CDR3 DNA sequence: TGTGCCAGCAGTTCCGGGGGCGGGAGCACTGAAGCTTTCTTT. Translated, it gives CASSSGGGSTEAFF.

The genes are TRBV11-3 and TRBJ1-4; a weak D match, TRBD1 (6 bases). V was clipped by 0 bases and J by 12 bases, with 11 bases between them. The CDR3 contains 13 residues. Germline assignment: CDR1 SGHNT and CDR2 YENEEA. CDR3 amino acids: CASSLDSGAELFF. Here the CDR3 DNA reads TGTGCCAGCAGCTTAGATTCAGGGGCCGAACTGTTTTTT.

Written as DNA, the CDR3 is TGTGCCAGCTCACCACCGAGGTTCCGGGGACAGGGGGAAAAGACCCAGTACTTC. This sequence encodes CASSPPRFRGQGEKTQYF. The gene calls are TRBV18 and TRBJ2-5; 11 nucleotides align to TRBD1. CDR1 is KGHSH and CDR2 is LQKENI in the germline V gene. The junction had 12 bases not matched to a gene; V was cut back by 0 bases and J by 6 bases. There are 18 residues in the CDR3.

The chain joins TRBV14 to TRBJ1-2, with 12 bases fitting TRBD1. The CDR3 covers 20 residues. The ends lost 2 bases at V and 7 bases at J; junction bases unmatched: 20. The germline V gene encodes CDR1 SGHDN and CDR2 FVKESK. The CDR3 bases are TGTGCCAGCAGCCAATGGGGACAGGGGGCGACCCTCCAACCTCGTCGTGGCTACACCTTC. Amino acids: CASSQWGQGATLQPRRGYTF.

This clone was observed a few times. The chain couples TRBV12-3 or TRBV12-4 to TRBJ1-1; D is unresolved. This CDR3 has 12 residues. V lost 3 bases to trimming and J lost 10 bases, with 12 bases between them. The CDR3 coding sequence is TGTGCCAGCAGTTTGCAAGCGGGGATAGCTTTCTTT. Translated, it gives CASSLQAGIAFF.

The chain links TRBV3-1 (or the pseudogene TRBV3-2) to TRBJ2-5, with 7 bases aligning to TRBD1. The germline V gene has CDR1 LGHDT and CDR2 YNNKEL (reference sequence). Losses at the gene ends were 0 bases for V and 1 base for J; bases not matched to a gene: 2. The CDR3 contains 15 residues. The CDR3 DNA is TGTGCCAGCAGCCAAGATAGGGGGCTCCAAGAGACCCAGTACTTC. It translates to CASSQDRGLQETQYF.

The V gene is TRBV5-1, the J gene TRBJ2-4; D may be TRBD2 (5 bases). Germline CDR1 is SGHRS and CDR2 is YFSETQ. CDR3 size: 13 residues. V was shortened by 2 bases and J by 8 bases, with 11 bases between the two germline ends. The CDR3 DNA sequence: TGCGCCAGCAGCTTCGGGGAATCGGACATTCAGTACTTC. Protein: CASSFGESDIQYF.

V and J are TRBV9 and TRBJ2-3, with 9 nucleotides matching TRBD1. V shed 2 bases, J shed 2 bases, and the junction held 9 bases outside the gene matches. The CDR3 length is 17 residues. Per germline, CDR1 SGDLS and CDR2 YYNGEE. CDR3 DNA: TGTGCCAGCAGCGTTGCAGCCGGACAGGGGCCCACAGATACGCAGTATTTT. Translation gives CASSVAAGQGPTDTQYF.

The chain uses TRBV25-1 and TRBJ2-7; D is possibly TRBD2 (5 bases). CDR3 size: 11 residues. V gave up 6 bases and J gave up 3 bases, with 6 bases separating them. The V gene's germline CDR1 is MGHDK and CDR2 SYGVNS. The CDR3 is CASRDYYEQYF. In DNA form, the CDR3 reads TGTGCCAGCAGAGACTACTACGAGCAGTACTTC.

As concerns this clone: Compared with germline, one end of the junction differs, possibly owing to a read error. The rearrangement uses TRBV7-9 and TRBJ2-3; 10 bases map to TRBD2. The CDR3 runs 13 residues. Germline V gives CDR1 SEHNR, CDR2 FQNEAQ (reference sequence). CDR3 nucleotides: TGTGCCAGCAGATTAGATCCGGGACTAGCGATAATGTTT. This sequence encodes CASRLDPGLAIMF. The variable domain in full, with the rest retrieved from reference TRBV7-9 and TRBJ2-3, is DTGVSQNPRHKITKRGQNVTFRCDPISEHNRLYWYRQTLGQGPEFLTYFQNEAQLEKSRLLSDRFSAERPKGSFSTLEIQRTEQGDSAMYLCASRLDPGLAIMFGPGTRLTVL.

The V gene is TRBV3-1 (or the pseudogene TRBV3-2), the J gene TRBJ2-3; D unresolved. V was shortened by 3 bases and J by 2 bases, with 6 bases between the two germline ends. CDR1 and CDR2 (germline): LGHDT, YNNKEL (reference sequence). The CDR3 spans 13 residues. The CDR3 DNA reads TGTGCCAGCAGCCAGGGCCACACAGATACGCAGTATTTT. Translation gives CASSQGHTDTQYF.

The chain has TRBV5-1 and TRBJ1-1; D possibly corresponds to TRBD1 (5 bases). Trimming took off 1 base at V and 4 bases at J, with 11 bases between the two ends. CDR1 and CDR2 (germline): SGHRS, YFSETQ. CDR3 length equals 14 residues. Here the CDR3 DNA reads TGCGCCAGCAGCTTGCAGGGAGGGAGCACTGAAGCTTTCTTT. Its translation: CASSLQGGSTEAFF.

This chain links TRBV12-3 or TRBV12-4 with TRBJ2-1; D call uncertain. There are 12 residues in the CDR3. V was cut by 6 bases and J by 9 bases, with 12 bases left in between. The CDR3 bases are TGTGCCAGCAGGTACGCCGCGGTTGAGCAGTTCTTC. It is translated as CASRYAAVEQFF.

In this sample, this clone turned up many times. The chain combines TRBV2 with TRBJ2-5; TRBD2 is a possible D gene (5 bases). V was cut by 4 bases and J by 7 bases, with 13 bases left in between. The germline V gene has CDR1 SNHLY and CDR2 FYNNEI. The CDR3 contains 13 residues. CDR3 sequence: CASSVLEGGTQYF. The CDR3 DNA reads TGTGCCAGCAGTGTGTTAGAGGGTGGGACCCAGTACTTC.

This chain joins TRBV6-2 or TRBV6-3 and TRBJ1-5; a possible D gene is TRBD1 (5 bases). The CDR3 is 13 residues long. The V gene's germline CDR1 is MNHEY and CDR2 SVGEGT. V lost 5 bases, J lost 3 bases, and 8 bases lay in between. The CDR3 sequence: CASSPGNNQPQHF. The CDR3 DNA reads TGTGCCAGCAGTCCAGGGAACAATCAGCCCCAGCATTTT.

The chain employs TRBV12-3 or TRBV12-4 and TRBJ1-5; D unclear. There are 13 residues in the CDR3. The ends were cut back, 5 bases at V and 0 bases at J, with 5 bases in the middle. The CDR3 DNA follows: TGTGCCAGCAGTCCTTATAGCAATCAGCCCCAGCATTTT. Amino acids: CASSPYSNQPQHF.